One and the same sample provided the 22 T cell receptor beta chains below, sequenced in a study of blood T cell repertoires in COVID-19. Sequencing was performed with immunoSEQ multiplex PCR; in TCRdb, only in-frame clones are kept and a portion is missing. The data show some 200,000 clones, roughly 80% seen once. The sequenced material came from PBMCs or T cells enriched from blood (not recorded which). The receptors were sampled from a woman aged 55-70 years with acute COVID-19.

V usage is TRBV11-2 and J usage is TRBJ2-3; 8 nucleotides match TRBD2. CDR1 and CDR2 (germline): SGHAT, FQNNGV. There are 19 residues in the CDR3. J gave up 2 bases and V 1 base, and 14 bases lay outside the gene matches. CDR3: CASSLVRNSLAGDTDTQYF. The CDR3 nucleotides are TGTGCCAGCAGCTTAGTTCGAAATAGTCTAGCGGGTGACACAGATACGCAGTATTTT.

V is TRBV4-3 and J is TRBJ2-6; D not certain. Per germline, CDR1 LGHNA and CDR2 YSLEER. This CDR3 spans 15 amino acids. The germline V and J ends were trimmed by 2 bases and 4 bases, with 9 bases remaining between them. The CDR3 sequence: CASSQNTLGANVLTF. The CDR3 nucleotides read TGCGCCAGCAGCCAAAATACATTGGGGGCCAACGTCCTGACTTTC.

This chain connects TRBV2 to TRBJ2-2, with D perhaps TRBD2 (5 bases). V was clipped by 1 base and J by 14 bases, with 17 bases between them. Germline CDR1 is SNHLY and CDR2 is FYNNEI. This CDR3 spans 14 amino acids. The CDR3 reads CASSEERTAVILFF. The CDR3, as DNA: TGTGCCAGCAGTGAAGAACGGACTGCCGTAATCCTGTTTTTT.

V is TRBV5-8 and J is TRBJ1-3; tentative D call: TRBD1 (6 bases). The V end lost 4 bases, the J end lost 2 bases, and 13 bases lay between the germline ends. The CDR3 length is 15 residues. Germline CDR1 and CDR2: SGHTS and YDEGEE. CDR3 residues: CASSRIRGTGNTIYF. As DNA, the CDR3 is TGTGCCAGCAGCCGGATCAGGGGCACTGGAAACACCATATATTTT.

The rearrangement uses TRBV3-1 (or the pseudogene TRBV3-2) and TRBJ2-1, with D possibly TRBD1 on 5 matching bases. The CDR3 consists of 13 residues. The germline gives CDR1 LGHDT, CDR2 YNNKEL (reference sequence). Trimming stripped 3 bases from V and 6 bases from J, with 9 bases between. The CDR3 here is CASSHPTANEQFF. The CDR3 DNA reads as TGTGCCAGCAGCCACCCGACAGCCAATGAGCAGTTCTTC.

The chain is built from TRBV5-1 and TRBJ2-5; 10 bases are shared with TRBD1. The CDR3 consists of 15 residues. The V segment lost 3 bases and the J segment 4 bases; nucleotides outside the gene matches: 6. Germline CDR1 reads SGHRS; CDR2 reads YFSETQ. CDR3 coding DNA: TGCGCCAGCAGCTCCCGGACAGGGGGAGTAGAGACCCAGTACTTC. It specifies CASSSRTGGVETQYF.

This clone was picked up one time. V gene TRBV19 combines with J gene TRBJ2-1, with D uncertain. The CDR3 covers 13 residues. Trimming pared 6 bases from V and 5 bases from J, leaving 11 bases between. CDR1 and CDR2 from the germline V gene are LNHDA and SQIVND (reference sequence). The CDR3 DNA sequence: TGTGCCAGTAGACTTTCCCTTGACAATGAGCAGTTCTTC. Amino acid sequence: CASRLSLDNEQFF.

V usage is TRBV7-2 and J usage is TRBJ2-3; TRBD2 is a possible D gene (7 bases). The length of the CDR3 is 15 residues. The V end was cut by 6 bases, the J end by 1 base, with 14 bases between. CDR1 is SGHTA, CDR2 FQGNSA, per germline. As DNA, the CDR3 is TGTGCCAGCAGAGGGGGAGGGCGGGGCACAGATACGCAGTATTTT. Its translation is CASRGGGRGTDTQYF.

This clone was observed once. The genes are TRBV6-5 and TRBJ2-3; perhaps TRBD1 as D (7 bases). This CDR3 region has 14 residues. The germline CDR1 and CDR2 sequences are MNHEY and SVGAGI. The V gene lost 6 bases and the J gene lost 2 bases, with 12 bases spanning the gap. CDR3 region: CASRRDSLTDTQYF. CDR3 DNA sequence: TGTGCCAGCAGGCGGGACAGCCTCACAGATACGCAGTATTTT.

This clone was counted a single time. CDR3 in DNA: TGTGCCAGCAGCCGAGACAGGGCAAACACCGGGGAGCTGTTTTTT. It encodes CASSRDRANTGELFF. The gene calls are TRBV6-5 and TRBJ2-2; 7 bases fit TRBD1. The CDR3 contains 15 residues. The V and J ends lost 6 bases and 2 bases, in that order; junction bases with no gene match: 6. In germline, CDR1 is MNHEY, CDR2 SVGAGI.

This sequence joins TRBV19 and TRBJ1-5; 11 bases agree with TRBD1. Germline assignment: CDR1 LNHDA and CDR2 SQIVND (reference sequence). V gave up 5 bases and J gave up 6 bases; unmatched junction bases: 3. This CDR3 region has 14 residues. The CDR3 region is CASSQGQGGQPQHF. DNA of the CDR3: TGTGCCAGTAGTCAGGGACAGGGGGGTCAGCCCCAGCATTTT.

This chain connects TRBV7-8 to TRBJ2-5; TRBD2 matches at 8 bases. After removal of 6 bases from V and 3 bases from J, the junction contained 12 bases not matched to a gene. This CDR3 comprises 16 residues. Per germline, CDR1 SGHVS and CDR2 FQNEAQ. CDR3 DNA: TGTGCCAGCAGGTCCCACGCGGGGGGCCTTGAAGAGACCCAGTACTTC. This translates into CASRSHAGGLEETQYF.

The chain employs TRBV4-2 and TRBJ2-5, with 7 bases aligning to TRBD1. J was trimmed by 1 base and V by 0 bases; bases with no gene match: 5. The CDR3 loop spans 16 amino acids. From germline, CDR1 is LGHNA and CDR2 YNFKEQ. The CDR3 bases are TGTGCCAGCAGCCAAGATCTCCGGACAGGCCAAGAGACCCAGTACTTC. This codes for CASSQDLRTGQETQYF.

This chain links TRBV7-9 with TRBJ1-4; a possible D gene is TRBD1 (5 bases). The germline V gene has CDR1 SEHNR and CDR2 FQNEAQ (reference sequence). There are 15 residues in the CDR3. With 5 bases removed from V and 8 bases from J, the gap between germline ends came to 18 bases. The CDR3 coding sequence is TGTGCCAGCAGCCGCGATTCAGGGCAGGGAGAAAAACTGTTTTTT. It is translated as CASSRDSGQGEKLFF. Variable domain in full (rest from reference TRBV7-9 and TRBJ1-4): DTGVSQNPRHKITKRGQNVTFRCDPISEHNRLYWYRQTLGQGPEFLTYFQNEAQLEKSRLLSDRFSAERPKGSFSTLEIQRTEQGDSAMYLCASSRDSGQGEKLFFGSGTQLSVL.

In this sample, this clone turned up many times. This rearrangement joins TRBV7-9 to TRBJ1-3, with a possible D match to TRBD1 (6 bases). This CDR3 is built from 15 residues. Germline-derived CDR1 and CDR2 are SEHNR and FQNEAQ (reference sequence). V lost 6 bases and J lost 0, with 12 bases in between. In DNA form, the CDR3 reads TGTGCCAGCAGACCCCGACAGGACTCTGGAAACACCATATATTTT. Translated, it gives CASRPRQDSGNTIYF.

V usage is TRBV29-1 and J usage is TRBJ2-4; 10 bases are shared with TRBD2. V shed 8 bases, J shed 2 bases, and the junction held 9 bases outside the gene matches. The CDR3 has 15 residues. The germline V gene encodes CDR1 SQVTM and CDR2 ANQGSEA. The CDR3 sequence: CSIRQREGSKNIQYF. The CDR3 bases are TGCAGCATTCGCCAGCGGGAGGGTTCCAAAAACATTCAGTACTTC.

The chain is built from TRBV16 and TRBJ2-3; 8 bases agree with TRBD1. Trimming took 1 base from V and 4 from J; bases not matched to a gene: 10. CDR1 and CDR2 (germline): KGHSY, FQNENV. CDR3 length: 17 residues. CDR3 coding DNA: TGTGCCAGCAGCCAATGGATCGGGCAGGGGGCTGCAGATACGCAGTATTTT. This encodes CASSQWIGQGAADTQYF. Based on the CDR3 plus reference TRBV16 and TRBJ2-3, the full variable domain is GEEVAQTPKHLVRGEGQKAKLYCAPIKGHSYVFWYQQVLKNEFKFLISFQNENVFDETGMPKERFSAKCLPNSPCSLEIQATKLEDSAVYFCASSQWIGQGAADTQYFGPGTRLTVL.

This clone showed up just once. The genes are TRBV18 and TRBJ2-7; D not resolved. The ends were cut back, 3 bases at V and 4 bases at J, with 7 bases in the middle. This CDR3 region has 12 residues. In germline, CDR1 is KGHSH, CDR2 LQKENI. The CDR3 spells CASSPGNYEQYF. The CDR3, as DNA: TGTGCCAGCTCACCGGGCAATTACGAGCAGTACTTC.

The chain has TRBV5-4 and TRBJ1-2; 11 nucleotides match TRBD1. This CDR3 contains 15 residues. Germline V lookup: CDR1 SGHNT, CDR2 YYREEE (reference sequence). Trimming cost V 7 bases and J 8 bases; bases outside gene matches: 13. The CDR3 loop is CASGRPGTGGFGYTF. For the CDR3, the DNA is TGTGCCAGCGGCCGACCCGGGACAGGGGGGTTCGGCTACACCTTC.

This sequence joins TRBV12-3 or TRBV12-4 and TRBJ1-2, with D possibly matching TRBD1 (5 bases). V was clipped by 4 bases and J by 2 bases, with 8 bases between them. The CDR3 contains 13 residues. CDR3 sequence reads: CASSSDRNYGYTF. The CDR3 coding sequence is TGTGCCAGCAGTTCAGACAGAAACTATGGCTACACCTTC.

This clone was counted once. The chain combines TRBV7-9 with TRBJ1-2; no reliable D call. V lost 5 bases, J lost 4 bases, and 11 bases lay in between. The length of the CDR3 is 13 residues. Germline V gene lookup returns CDR1 SEHNR and CDR2 FQNEAQ (reference sequence). The CDR3 coding sequence is TGTGCCAGCAGCCGGGCCGGAGGCTATGGCTACACCTTC. It encodes CASSRAGGYGYTF. The variable domain in full, with the rest retrieved from reference TRBV7-9 and TRBJ1-2, is DTGVSQNPRHKITKRGQNVTFRCDPISEHNRLYWYRQTLGQGPEFLTYFQNEAQLEKSRLLSDRFSAERPKGSFSTLEIQRTEQGDSAMYLCASSRAGGYGYTFGSGTRLTVV.

The chain combines TRBV19 with TRBJ1-5; 8 positions match TRBD1. Unmatched junction bases numbered 9, after V lost 5 bases and J lost 6 bases. Germline loops: CDR1 LNHDA, CDR2 SQIVND (reference sequence). The CDR3 totals 15 residues. The CDR3 loop reads CASSPRGQGGQPQHF. The CDR3 nucleotides read TGTGCCAGTAGTCCCCGAGGACAGGGAGGTCAGCCCCAGCATTTT.